This T cell receptor (beta chain) emerged from a study of T cells in tumors after PD-1 blockade. Study overall: Prior checkpoint blockade, systemic immunosuppressant use, or anti-cancer therapy within 4 weeks excluded patients. Broader study findings: Peripheral recruitment is suggested, as some novel exhausted tumor clones were in pre-treatment blood.

Germline V CDR1 and CDR2: SGHKS, YYEKEE (reference sequence). This CDR3 comprises 13 residues. V lost 0 bases and J 4 bases, leaving 5 bases between the germline ends. Template: tumor biopsy or peripheral blood genomic DNA, roughly 616-6,500 ng per sample. This clone appeared a single time. No antigen is known for it. Assay used: immunoSEQ multiplex PCR; TCRdb lists only in-frame clones, some missing. Of roughly 12,000 clones listed, 60% to 70% are singletons. The TCR sequence derives from a human donor with basal cell carcinoma. Material: tumor tissue, obtained before anti-PD-1 treatment. V usage is TRBV5-5 and J usage is TRBJ2-1; a weak D match, TRBD1 (5 bases). CDR3 sequence: CASSLDRYNEQFF. CDR3 nucleotides: TGTGCCAGCAGCTTGGACAGGTACAATGAGCAGTTCTTC.